This entry features one T cell receptor (beta chain) sequence. The CDR3 extends over 16 amino acids. Trimming stripped 0 bases from V and 3 bases from J, with 13 bases between. Per the germline V gene, CDR1 is MNHNS and CDR2 is SASEGT. These data are taken from a study of technical replicates of blood from several donors. Some clones are missing from TCRdb's copy, which holds only in-frame ones; the method was immunoSEQ multiplex PCR. Here the sample spans approximately 85,000 clones, about 91% being singletons. The chain is built from TRBV6-1 and TRBJ2-3, with D perhaps matching TRBD1 (6 bases). This TCR derives from a human donor in good health. Sequenced: T cells isolated from PBMCs. The CDR3 reads CASSEAWGQRTDTQYF. The CDR3 DNA is TGTGCCAGCAGTGAAGCTTGGGGGCAGCGGACAGATACGCAGTATTTT.